This T cell receptor beta chain originates from a study of T-cell reconstitution after alpha-beta-depleted transplantation in children. On this clonotype itself: Its antigen remains unidentified.

The junction had 4 bases not matched to a gene; V was cut back by 8 bases and J by 4 bases. There are 12 residues in the CDR3. Germline lookup yields CDR1 SQVTM and CDR2 ANQGSEA. Study-level findings and limits: Once a year had passed after transplant, T-cell counts and diversity came mostly from newly produced T cells.

Construction of the TCRbeta library involved unique molecular identifiers. Via MiXCR, TCRdb re-called the PCR reads, giving one row per CDR3 protein. Here the sample spans about 870,000 distinct CDR3 sequences, about 16% being singletons. The origin of this receptor is a male patient aged 10 to 17 who had a stem cell transplant for acute lymphoblastic leukemia, so the T cells may come from the graft donor. Material: PBMCs, mostly from graft donor cells, obtained 360 days after TCRalphabeta/CD19-depleted stem cell transplant. The chain carries TRBV29-1 and TRBJ2-3; 9 nucleotides agree with TRBD1. CDR3 in DNA: TGCAGCACTACAGGGGGCGCAGATACGCAGTATTTT. Translation: CSTTGGADTQYF.